Listed below are T cell receptor beta chains from one sample, sequenced in a study of CD8 T cells in Susac syndrome. MiXCR was run by TCRdb on the immunoSEQ multiplex PCR reads, yielding one entry per CDR3 protein. The sample includes approximately 150,000 distinct CDR3 sequences, under 97% of them seen just once. Sequences were obtained from CD4+ T cells from PBMCs. All receptors derive from a human donor with Susac syndrome. CDR3s include the opening cysteine and the closing phenylalanine or tryptophan. D genes are given only for firm matches. Expanded clones are given a class, and other clones once, few, many or no size at all.

TRBV5-4	once	TRBD2	TRBJ2-5	CASSPSGGRGGETQYF	TGTGCCAGCAGCCCCTCCGGCGGGCGGGGGGGAGAGACCCAGTACTTC
TRBV28	.	.	TRBJ2-4	CASDRSRYVYF	TGTGCCAGCGACCGATCGAGGTACGTGTACTTC
TRBV28	.	.	TRBJ1-6	CASSNTAPPTLHF	TGTGCCAGCAGTAACACCGCCCCCCCCACCCTCCACTTT
TRBV6-1	.	.	TRBJ2-1	CASSEEGHNEQFF	TGTGCCAGCAGTGAAGAGGGCCACAATGAGCAGTTCTTC
TRBV25-1	.	.	TRBJ1-2	CASSESGYGYTF	TGTGCCAGCAGTGAATCAGGCTATGGCTACACCTTC
TRBV20-1	once	.	TRBJ1-2	CSAPGPGGYTF	TGCAGTGCGCCAGGGCCCGGGGGCTACACCTTC
TRBV5-1	.	.	TRBJ1-1	CASSLGEVNTEAFF	TGCGCCAGCAGCTTGGGGGAAGTGAACACTGAAGCTTTCTTT
TRBV20-1	.	.	TRBJ2-1	CSAASRVNEQFF	TGCAGTGCTGCCTCCCGTGTGAATGAGCAGTTCTTC
TRBV7-6	.	.	TRBJ2-5	CASSLRLKETQYF	TGTGCCAGCAGCTTACGACTGAAAGAGACCCAGTACTTC
TRBV5-1	.	.	TRBJ1-1	CASSFPDRLNTEAFF	TGCGCCAGCAGCTTCCCCGACAGGTTGAACACTGAAGCTTTCTTT
TRBV29-1	.	TRBD1	TRBJ2-5	CSVRRGGWETQYF	TGCAGCGTTAGGAGAGGGGGCTGGGAGACCCAGTACTTC
TRBV7-9	.	.	TRBJ2-6	CASSSPRDSGANVLTF	TGTGCCAGCAGCTCACCGCGGGACTCTGGGGCCAACGTCCTGACTTTC
TRBV6-5	.	.	TRBJ1-2	CASSYSMNYGYTF	TGTGCCAGCAGTTACTCGATGAACTATGGCTACACCTTC
TRBV6-4	.	.	TRBJ2-5	CASSDGPGKTQYF	TGTGCCAGCAGTGACGGTCCTGGGAAGACCCAGTACTTC
TRBV19	.	TRBD2	TRBJ2-1	CASDTIGTSGSRNEQFF	TGTGCCAGCGACACAATCGGGACTAGCGGGAGTCGGAATGAGCAGTTCTTC
TRBV24-1	.	.	TRBJ1-5	CATSDALGAGSNQPQHF	TGTGCCACCAGTGACGCGCTCGGGGCAGGCAGCAATCAGCCCCAGCATTTT
TRBV4-1	.	.	TRBJ2-1	CASSPRGSYNEQFF	TGCGCCAGCAGCCCCCGGGGGTCCTACAATGAGCAGTTCTTC
TRBV5-6	.	.	TRBJ1-2	CASSLTRVNYGYTF	TGTGCCAGCAGCCTGACCAGGGTGAACTATGGCTACACCTTC
TRBV29-1	.	TRBD2	TRBJ2-7	CSVLGSLAGGPDEQYF	TGCAGCGTTCTCGGCTCCTTAGCGGGAGGTCCGGACGAGCAGTACTTC
TRBV3-1	.	.	TRBJ2-7	CASSQGVGGSYEQYF	TGTGCCAGCAGCCAAGGGGTCGGAGGCTCCTACGAGCAGTACTTC
TRBV12-3/TRBV12-4	.	TRBD1	TRBJ2-3	CASSLLQGDTDTQYF	TGTGCCAGCAGTTTACTACAGGGGGACACAGATACGCAGTATTTT
TRBV19	.	.	TRBJ2-3	CASTGRGTDTQYF	TGTGCCAGCACAGGGAGGGGCACAGATACGCAGTATTTT
TRBV7-2	.	.	TRBJ2-5	CASTSGGGPGETQYF	TGTGCCAGCACCTCAGGGGGAGGGCCGGGGGAGACCCAGTACTTC
TRBV20-1	.	TRBD1	TRBJ1-1	CSSGQGASEAFF	TGCAGTAGTGGGCAGGGGGCTTCTGAAGCTTTCTTT
TRBV20-1	.	TRBD2	TRBJ2-1	CSAPPSGTNEQFF	TGCAGTGCCCCCCCTAGCGGGACAAATGAGCAGTTCTTC
TRBV4-2	.	.	TRBJ2-1	CASSKTRLPYNEQFF	TGTGCCAGCAGCAAAACCCGACTACCCTACAATGAGCAGTTCTTC
TRBV15	.	TRBD2	TRBJ2-1	CATSRKREGYNEQFF	TGTGCCACCAGCAGAAAGCGGGAGGGCTACAATGAGCAGTTCTTC
TRBV7-3	.	.	TRBJ2-2	CASSLIGGELFF	TGTGCCAGCAGCTTAATTGGCGGGGAGCTGTTTTTT
TRBV29-1	few	TRBD2	TRBJ2-7	CSVVGLAGGEQYF	TGCAGCGTTGTAGGACTAGCGGGAGGTGAGCAGTACTTC
TRBV20-1	.	TRBD2	TRBJ2-7	CSAQRPRLAGGAYEQYF	TGCAGTGCCCAACGTCCGAGACTAGCGGGAGGCGCCTACGAGCAGTACTTC
TRBV7-8	.	TRBD1	TRBJ1-2	CASSLGGGWQGGYGYTF	TGTGCCAGCAGCTTAGGAGGAGGCTGGCAGGGGGGGTATGGCTACACCTTC
TRBV29-1	few	.	TRBJ2-7	CSVGDRYEQYF	TGCAGCGTGGGGGACCGATACGAGCAGTACTTC
TRBV29-1	.	.	TRBJ1-1	CSVGQAPTEAFF	TGCAGCGTTGGACAGGCCCCAACTGAAGCTTTCTTT
TRBV11-2	once	.	TRBJ1-6	CASSLSRQVAAPLHF	TGTGCCAGCAGTTTGTCGCGGCAGGTGGCGGCACCCCTCCACTTT
TRBV7-3	.	.	TRBJ1-4	CASSSAKGTNEKLFF	TGTGCCAGCAGCTCCGCGAAGGGTACTAATGAAAAACTGTTTTTT
TRBV4-1	.	TRBD1	TRBJ1-2	CASSQGPTGAGGYTF	TGCGCCAGCAGCCAAGGTCCGACAGGGGCGGGGGGCTACACCTTC
TRBV3-1	.	TRBD1	TRBJ1-1	CASSHRGSNTEAFF	TGTGCCAGCAGCCACAGGGGGTCGAACACTGAAGCTTTCTTT
TRBV29-1	.	TRBD1	TRBJ1-5	CSVGGTGDQPQHF	TGCAGCGTTGGCGGGACAGGGGATCAGCCCCAGCATTTT
TRBV5-1	.	TRBD1	TRBJ2-1	CASSLALVQGNNEQFF	TGCGCCAGCAGCTTGGCGCTGGTACAGGGGAACAATGAGCAGTTCTTC
TRBV5-1	.	TRBD1	TRBJ1-6	CASRRTGGDYDNSPLHF	TGCGCCAGCAGACGGACAGGGGGCGATTACGATAATTCACCCCTCCACTTT
TRBV20-1	.	TRBD2	TRBJ2-1	CSAGTSTYNEQFF	TGCAGTGCCGGGACTAGCACCTACAATGAGCAGTTCTTC
TRBV7-2	once	.	TRBJ1-6	CASSLRGSSPLHF	TGTGCCAGCAGCTTAAGGGGGAGTTCACCCCTCCACTTT
TRBV29-1	.	TRBD1	TRBJ1-1	CSVENRGLEAFF	TGCAGCGTTGAGAACAGGGGCCTCGAAGCTTTCTTT
TRBV27	.	.	TRBJ1-4	CASSSANEKLFF	TGTGCCAGCAGTTCAGCTAACGAAAAACTGTTTTTT
TRBV28	.	TRBD2	TRBJ2-7	CASSYLAGPGEQYF	TGTGCCAGCAGTTATCTAGCGGGGCCTGGGGAGCAGTACTTC
TRBV7-9	.	.	TRBJ2-7	CASSSAVPSYEQYF	TGTGCCAGCAGCTCGGCGGTGCCTTCCTACGAGCAGTACTTC
TRBV5-1	.	TRBD1	TRBJ1-4	CASRGGRPNEKLFF	TGCGCCAGCAGAGGGGGCAGGCCGAATGAAAAACTGTTTTTT
TRBV4-2	.	TRBD1	TRBJ2-5	CASSQAKGAPTQYF	TGTGCCAGCAGCCAGGCTAAGGGGGCCCCGACCCAGTACTTC
TRBV20-1	.	TRBD1	TRBJ1-4	CSARDRFRDSNEKLFF	TGCAGTGCTAGAGACCGATTCCGGGACAGTAATGAAAAACTGTTTTTT
TRBV18	once	.	TRBJ2-2	CASSPENTGELFF	TGTGCCAGCTCACCGGAGAACACCGGGGAGCTGTTTTTT
TRBV4-1	.	TRBD2	TRBJ2-1	CASSQAMTSGSYNEQFF	TGCGCCAGCAGCCAGGCCATGACTAGCGGGAGTTACAATGAGCAGTTCTTC
TRBV20-1	.	TRBD2	TRBJ2-7	CSARTSGNTYEQYF	TGCAGTGCGCGGACCAGCGGGAACACCTACGAGCAGTACTTC
TRBV20-1	.	TRBD2	TRBJ2-7	CSARLAGVSYEQYF	TGCAGTGCTAGACTAGCGGGAGTTTCATACGAGCAGTACTTC
TRBV25-1	.	.	TRBJ2-3	CASSGTAVADTQYF	TGTGCCAGCAGTGGGACGGCGGTGGCAGATACGCAGTATTTT
TRBV12-3/TRBV12-4	.	.	TRBJ2-1	CASRQPRTPRSYNEQFF	TGTGCCAGCAGACAGCCGAGGACACCCCGCTCCTACAATGAGCAGTTCTTC
TRBV14	.	.	TRBJ2-7	CASSQGLHYEQYF	TGTGCCAGCAGCCAAGGCCTCCACTACGAGCAGTACTTC
TRBV7-9	.	.	TRBJ2-3	CASSPQGWSTDTQYF	TGTGCCAGCAGCCCCCAGGGGTGGAGCACAGATACGCAGTATTTT
TRBV7-3	.	TRBD1	TRBJ2-1	CASSPGTGAPEQFF	TGTGCCAGCAGCCCAGGGACAGGGGCCCCTGAGCAGTTCTTC